These 24 T cell receptor beta chains originate from one sample sequenced in a study of T cells after yellow fever vaccination. MiXCR was run by TCRdb on the 5' RACE reads, yielding one entry per CDR3 protein. This table holds roughly 250,000 distinct CDR3 sequences, 10% to 15% found once. Material: CD4+ T cells sorted from PBMCs, obtained 45 days after the yellow fever booster vaccination. These receptors were taken from a man aged 30 to 39 who received the YFV17D yellow fever vaccine.

This chain joins TRBV29-1 and TRBJ2-7; TRBD2 might be the D (5 bases). Per the germline V gene, CDR1 is SQVTM and CDR2 is ANQGSEA. This CDR3 is 11 amino acids long. With 5 bases removed from V and 6 bases from J, the gap between germline ends came to 11 bases. The CDR3 sequence is CSVFRAGEQYF. In DNA, the CDR3 is TGCAGCGTTTTTCGGGCGGGCGAGCAGTACTTC.

The chain recombines TRBV12-3 or TRBV12-4 with TRBJ1-5; no reliable D call. The CDR3 contains 14 residues. Trimming stripped 3 bases from V and 6 bases from J, with 12 bases between. The CDR3 DNA reads TGTGCCAGCAGTTTGGACGGAGCCGTTCAGCCCCAGCATTTT. Protein sequence: CASSLDGAVQPQHF.

This clonotype appeared a few times. The chain links TRBV4-3 to TRBJ2-2, with D maybe TRBD1 (5 bases). V was trimmed by 2 bases and J by 5 bases, leaving 27 bases between them. Germline CDR1 reads LGHNA; CDR2 reads YSLEER. This CDR3 has 20 amino acids. CDR3 in amino acids: CASSQRLPGTSRTKTGELFF. CDR3 DNA sequence: TGCGCCAGCAGCCAACGTCTACCGGGTACCTCCAGGACAAAGACCGGGGAGCTGTTTTTT.

This clonotype was observed a few times. V and J are TRBV20-1 and TRBJ2-2, with 7 bases aligning to TRBD2. Germline CDR1 and CDR2: DFQATT and SNEGSKA (reference sequence). This CDR3 region has 15 residues. The V segment lost 2 bases and the J segment 6 bases; nucleotides outside the gene matches: 9. CDR3 sequence: CSARYYGRIPGELFF. CDR3 coding DNA: TGCAGTGCTAGATATTACGGGAGGATCCCCGGGGAGCTGTTTTTT.

The chain recombines TRBV5-1 with TRBJ2-3; TRBD1 matches 9 bases. The CDR3 spans 16 residues. Trimming removed 4 bases from V and 0 bases from J; junction bases left unmatched: 6. CDR1 and CDR2 from the germline V gene are SGHRS and YFSETQ. The CDR3 spells CASSVGQGISTDTQYF. The CDR3 nucleotides read TGCGCCAGCAGCGTGGGACAGGGCATTAGCACAGATACGCAGTATTTT. Full variable domain (remainder filled in from reference TRBV5-1 and TRBJ2-3): KAGVTQTPRYLIKTRGQQVTLSCSPISGHRSVSWYQQTPGQGLQFLFEYFSETQRNKGNFPGRFSGRQFSNSRSEMNVSTLELGDSALYLCASSVGQGISTDTQYFGPGTRLTVL.

This clonotype was seen many times. The gene calls are TRBV20-1 and TRBJ2-3; 11 nucleotides match TRBD2. This CDR3 has 16 residues. CDR1 is DFQATT, CDR2 SNEGSKA, per germline (reference sequence). V trimming: 0 bases; J trimming: 2 bases; junction bases outside the gene matches: 4. Here the CDR3 reads CSARDASGRFTDTQYF. The CDR3 DNA follows: TGCAGTGCTAGAGATGCTAGCGGGAGGTTCACAGATACGCAGTATTTT.

This clonotype was seen a few times. V and J are TRBV20-1 and TRBJ1-5; 9 positions match TRBD1. The germline V gene encodes CDR1 DFQATT and CDR2 SNEGSKA (reference sequence). V was pared by 6 bases and J by 9 bases, with 6 bases of the junction left unmatched. The length of the CDR3 is 12 residues. CDR3 region: CSARTGVPPQHF. The CDR3 DNA sequence: TGCAGTGCGAGGACAGGGGTTCCGCCCCAGCATTTT.

The chain links TRBV7-2 to TRBJ1-6, with 7 bases that match TRBD1. The germline V gene encodes CDR1 SGHTA and CDR2 FQGNSA. Unmatched junction bases numbered 5, after V lost 5 bases and J lost 7 bases. The CDR3 covers 14 residues. The CDR3: CASSQTGRNSPLHF. Here the CDR3 DNA reads TGTGCCAGCAGCCAGACAGGGAGGAATTCACCCCTCCACTTT.

This clonotype was recorded many times. The chain employs TRBV20-1 and TRBJ2-5, with TRBD1 identical over 8 bases. J gave up 5 bases and V 4 bases, and 3 bases lay outside the gene matches. The CDR3 length is 12 residues. CDR1 and CDR2 from the germline V gene are DFQATT and SNEGSKA (reference sequence). The CDR3 here is CSATDRAETQYF. CDR3 coding DNA: TGCAGTGCTACGGACAGGGCGGAGACCCAGTACTTC.

This rearrangement joins TRBV29-1 to TRBJ1-2, with D unresolved. The CDR3 spans 15 residues. Germline-derived CDR1 and CDR2 are SQVTM and ANQGSEA. The ends were cut back, 3 bases at V and 4 bases at J, with 18 bases in the middle. DNA for the CDR3: TGCAGCGTTGAGTGGAGGATTCCCCTCATCTATGGCTACACCTTC. Protein: CSVEWRIPLIYGYTF. The entire variable domain, with the rest obtained from reference TRBV29-1 and TRBJ1-2, is as follows: SAVISQKPSRDICQRGTSLTIQCQVDSQVTMMFWYRQQPGQSLTLIATANQGSEATYESGFVIDKFPISRPNLTFSTLTVSNMSPEDSSIYLCSVEWRIPLIYGYTFGSGTRLTVV.

Here the CDR3 reads CASSPGQGKYNEQFF. DNA of the CDR3: TGTGCCAGCAGCCCCGGACAGGGGAAGTACAATGAGCAGTTCTTC. The gene calls are TRBV7-9 and TRBJ2-1; 9 bases agree with TRBD1. Germline loops: CDR1 SEHNR, CDR2 FQNEAQ (reference sequence). Losses at the gene ends were 5 bases for V and 4 bases for J; bases not matched to a gene: 6. The CDR3 sequence is 15 residues long.

This sequence joins TRBV24-1 and TRBJ2-3; D uncertain. This CDR3 contains 14 residues. Germline CDR1 and CDR2: KGHDR and SFDVKD. V was cut by 3 bases and J by 6 bases, with 12 bases left in between. The DNA of the CDR3 is TGTGCCACCAGTGATCGATCTCGCCACGATACGCAGTATTTT. This gives the protein CATSDRSRHDTQYF.

The CDR3 DNA sequence: TGTGCCACCAGTGCTGGCCCGGGCAACATTCAGTACTTC. This translates into CATSAGPGNIQYF. The chain recombines TRBV24-1 with TRBJ2-4; no clear D gene. Germline V gene lookup returns CDR1 KGHDR and CDR2 SFDVKD. Trimming took 5 bases from V and 7 from J, leaving 11 bases between them. This CDR3 has 13 amino acids.

The rearrangement links TRBV7-2 to TRBJ2-1; no clear D gene. V lost 5 bases, J lost 6 bases, and 8 bases lay in between. Germline loops: CDR1 SGHTA, CDR2 FQGNSA. This CDR3 region has 12 residues. The CDR3 spells CASSPVFNEQFF. Written as DNA, the CDR3 is TGTGCCAGCAGCCCCGTATTCAATGAGCAGTTCTTC.

This chain uses TRBV3-1 with TRBJ2-1; a weak D match, TRBD2 (6 bases). The germline V gene has CDR1 LGHDT and CDR2 YNNKEL (reference sequence). The CDR3 totals 14 residues. Trimming left V 0 bases short and J 3 bases short, with 6 bases between. The CDR3 region has the DNA TGTGCCAGCAGCCAAGATAGCGGCTACAATGAGCAGTTCTTC. Translated: CASSQDSGYNEQFF.

This clonotype was picked up a small number of times. This chain joins TRBV6-5 and TRBJ1-1; D is unresolved. The V and J ends lost 2 bases and 3 bases respectively, with 10 bases between them. Germline V lookup: CDR1 MNHEY, CDR2 SVGAGI. The CDR3 length is 14 residues. CDR3 DNA sequence: TGTGCCAGCAGTTACGGGCCTAGGGACACTGAAGCTTTCTTT. This encodes CASSYGPRDTEAFF.

This clonotype was picked up a small number of times. The CDR3 region has the DNA TGCAGTGCTACGCTTTTAGCGGGAGATTTCGCCGGGGAGCTGTTTTTT. Translation gives CSATLLAGDFAGELFF. The chain couples TRBV20-1 to TRBJ2-2; TRBD2 aligns across 9 bases. This CDR3 region has 16 residues. V shed 4 bases, J shed 6 bases, and the junction held 12 bases outside the gene matches. Germline values: CDR1 DFQATT, CDR2 SNEGSKA (reference sequence).

This clonotype was recorded a few times. This sequence joins TRBV7-2 and TRBJ1-1; D remains unclear. The length of the CDR3 is 13 residues. V was clipped by 6 bases and J by 1 base, with 9 bases between them. CDR1 and CDR2 (germline): SGHTA, FQGNSA. The CDR3 spells CASRWRWNTEAFF. DNA of the CDR3: TGTGCCAGCAGGTGGAGGTGGAACACTGAAGCTTTCTTT.

This chain joins TRBV7-2 and TRBJ2-7; D gene unclear. Trimming removed 7 bases from V and 7 bases from J, with 17 bases in between. Germline CDR1 SGHTA, CDR2 FQGNSA. The length of the CDR3 is 13 residues. CDR3 nucleotides: TGTGCCAGCACCCTAAGGACGGCGGCGGAGCAGTACTTC. Amino acid sequence: CASTLRTAAEQYF.

The chain carries TRBV2 and TRBJ2-1, with 7 bases identical to TRBD2. The CDR3 is made up of 13 amino acids. V lost 9 bases to trimming and J lost 2 bases; unmatched junction nucleotides: 4. The germline V gene encodes CDR1 SNHLY and CDR2 FYNNEI. The CDR3 DNA reads as TGTGCCAGAGCGGGAAACGCCTACAATGAGCAGTTCTTC. This encodes CARAGNAYNEQFF.

This clonotype appeared a few times. CDR3 in amino acids: CASSVDAGPSYEQYF. Here the CDR3 DNA reads TGTGCCAGCAGCGTAGATGCAGGGCCATCCTACGAGCAGTACTTC. This chain joins TRBV9 and TRBJ2-7, with a tentative D call TRBD1 (5 bases). This CDR3 is built from 15 residues. Germline CDR1 and CDR2: SGDLS and YYNGEE. Trimming took off 0 bases at V and 1 base at J, with 11 bases between the two ends.

This sequence joins TRBV6-1 and TRBJ2-7, with 11 bases aligning to TRBD2. Per the germline V gene, CDR1 is MNHNS and CDR2 is SASEGT. This CDR3 contains 16 residues. V lost 7 bases to trimming and J lost 2 bases; unmatched junction nucleotides: 10. CDR3 protein: CASKSQGTSGPYEQYF. The CDR3 region has the DNA TGTGCCAGCAAATCTCAGGGGACTAGCGGACCCTACGAGCAGTACTTC.

Points on this clonotype: The CDR3 ends on some other residue instead of the conserved phenylalanine or tryptophan, so this is likely a read error. V and J are TRBV28 and TRBJ2-3; 7 bases fit TRBD2. J was trimmed by 7 bases and V by 3 bases; bases with no gene match: 7. Germline V CDR1 and CDR2: MDHEN, SYDVKM. CDR3 length: 14 amino acids. For the CDR3, the DNA is TGTGCCAGCAGTTTTAGACTAGCCCCGCATACGCAGTATTAT. It yields the protein CASSFRLAPHTQYY.

There are a few counts of this clonotype. This chain links TRBV11-2 with TRBJ2-4; D gene ambiguous. V lost 5 bases and J 0 bases, leaving 5 bases between the germline ends. CDR1 and CDR2 from the germline V gene are SGHAT and FQNNGV. CDR3 length: 13 residues. The CDR3 nucleotides read TGTGCCAGCAGCCTTCGAGCCAAAAACATTCAGTACTTC. Protein: CASSLRAKNIQYF.